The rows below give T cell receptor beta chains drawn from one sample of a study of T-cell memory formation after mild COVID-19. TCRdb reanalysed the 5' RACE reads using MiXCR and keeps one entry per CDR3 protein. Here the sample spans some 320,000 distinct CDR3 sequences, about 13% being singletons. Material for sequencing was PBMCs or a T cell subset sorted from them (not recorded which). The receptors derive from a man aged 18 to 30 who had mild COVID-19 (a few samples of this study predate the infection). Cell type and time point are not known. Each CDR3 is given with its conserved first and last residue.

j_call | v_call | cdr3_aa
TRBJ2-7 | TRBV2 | CASSEVEVGLASEQYF
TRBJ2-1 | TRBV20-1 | CSGSWAVNEQFF
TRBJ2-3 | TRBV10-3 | CAISAGSGTDTQYF
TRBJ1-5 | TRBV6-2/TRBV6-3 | CASSYSAGAGNQPQHF
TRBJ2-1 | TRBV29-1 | CSVRTSAHNEQFF
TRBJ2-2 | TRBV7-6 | CASSFEGRGIGELFF
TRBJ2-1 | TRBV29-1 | CSVAGAGVFEQFF
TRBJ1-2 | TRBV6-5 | CASSRLGHISGYGYTF
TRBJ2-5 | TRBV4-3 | CASSQDVWPGGTQYF
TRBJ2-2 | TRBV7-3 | CASSHTGLAGPNTGELFF
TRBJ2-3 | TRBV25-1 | CASSDQGGTGSKGDTQYF
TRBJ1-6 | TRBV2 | CASRPGSIDSPLHF
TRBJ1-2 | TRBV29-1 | CSVVTGWDYGYTF
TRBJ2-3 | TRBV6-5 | CASTDQGTDTQYF
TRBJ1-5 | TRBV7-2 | CASSLVGRVDSNQPQHF
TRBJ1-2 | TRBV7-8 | CASRPRAGNGYTF
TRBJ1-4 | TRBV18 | CASSPRQSINEKLFF
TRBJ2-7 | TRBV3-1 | CASSHRYEQYF
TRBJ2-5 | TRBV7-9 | CASSFGRRVETQYF
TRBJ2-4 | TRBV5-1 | CASSLEGQGENIQYF
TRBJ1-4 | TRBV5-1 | CASSLEGTGNEKLFF
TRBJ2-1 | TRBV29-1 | CSVVLAGVEQFF
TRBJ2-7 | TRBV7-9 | CASSPTGGWYSYEQYF
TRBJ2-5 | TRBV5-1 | CASSLEARSETQYF
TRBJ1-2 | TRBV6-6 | CASSPKPGHPDGYTF
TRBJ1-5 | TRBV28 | CASSSSPGQGRKPQHF
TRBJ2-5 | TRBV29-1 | CSVVEGAVKETQYF
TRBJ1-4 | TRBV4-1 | CASSAGGALDRGTNEKLFF
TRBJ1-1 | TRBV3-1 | CASSQGFRNTEAFF
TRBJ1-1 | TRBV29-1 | CSVDRGTEAFF
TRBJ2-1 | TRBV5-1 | CASQTSGSYNEQFF
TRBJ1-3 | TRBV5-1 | CASSLDPVGNTIYF
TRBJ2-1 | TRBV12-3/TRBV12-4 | CASSLMGGTPNEQFF
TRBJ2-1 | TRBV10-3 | CAISERGTGGRPYNEQSF
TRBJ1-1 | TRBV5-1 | CASSREINTEAFF
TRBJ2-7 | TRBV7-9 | CASSSGPGDLMPEQYF
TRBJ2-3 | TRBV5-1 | CASSLGLAGSSDTQYF
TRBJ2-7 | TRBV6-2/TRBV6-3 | CASSSRQGYEQYF
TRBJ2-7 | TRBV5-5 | CASSLGGPPWPYEQYF
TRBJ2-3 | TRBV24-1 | CATSVGRTDTQYF
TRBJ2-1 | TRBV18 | CASSIAGGPYNEQFF
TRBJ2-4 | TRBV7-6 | CASSLAGGLDIQYF
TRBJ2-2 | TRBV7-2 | CASSPELVRTGELFF
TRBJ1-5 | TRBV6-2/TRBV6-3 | CASSFLDRRRNQPQHF
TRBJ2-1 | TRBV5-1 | CASSSTGTRPPYNEQFF
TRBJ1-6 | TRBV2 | CASSEGRLHNSPLHF
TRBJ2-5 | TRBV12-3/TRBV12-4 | CASSSPGGETQYF